One and the same sample provided the 3 T cell receptor beta chains below, sequenced in a study of blood T cell repertoires in COVID-19. Data came from immunoSEQ multiplex PCR; TCRdb stores just in-frame clones and leaves some out. The table has 300,000 to 350,000 clones, around 88% seen once. The sample was peripheral blood. These receptor sequences come from a woman in her twenties or thirties with COVID-19, enrolled during active disease.

This clone was seen once. The V call is TRBV25-1, the J call TRBJ2-2, with TRBD1 identical over 12 bases. The CDR3 has 17 residues. Germline lookup yields CDR1 MGHDK and CDR2 SYGVNS. Germline trimming cut 3 bases from V and 5 bases from J; bases unmatched to any gene: 7. CDR3 DNA: TGTGCCAGCAGTGACGGGACAGGGGGCGACTGGACCGGGGAGCTGTTTTTT. It is translated as CASSDGTGGDWTGELFF.

This chain links TRBV5-1 with TRBJ2-5; 14 nucleotides match TRBD2. In germline, CDR1 is SGHRS, CDR2 YFSETQ. Germline trimming cut 4 bases from V and 5 bases from J; bases unmatched to any gene: 7. The CDR3 length is 16 residues. The DNA for the CDR3 is TGCGCCAGCAGCCCCGGGACTAGCGGGGGCGGGGAGACCCAGTACTTC. Its protein is CASSPGTSGGGETQYF.

The rearrangement joins TRBV28 to TRBJ2-1, with 15 bases matching TRBD2. Losses at the gene ends were 6 bases for V and 8 bases for J; bases not matched to a gene: 8. This CDR3 contains 16 residues. Looked up from germline, CDR1 is MDHEN and CDR2 is SYDVKM. The CDR3 DNA reads TGTGCCAGCAGACCGGGACTAGCGGGGGGCAGGGATGAGCAGTTCTTC. Residues: CASRPGLAGGRDEQFF. The variable domain in full, completed from reference TRBV28 and TRBJ2-1, reads DVKVTQSSRYLVKRTGEKVFLECVQDMDHENMFWYRQDPGLGLRLIYFSYDVKMKEKGDIPEGYSVSREKKERFSLILESASTNQTSMYLCASRPGLAGGRDEQFFGPGTRLTVL.